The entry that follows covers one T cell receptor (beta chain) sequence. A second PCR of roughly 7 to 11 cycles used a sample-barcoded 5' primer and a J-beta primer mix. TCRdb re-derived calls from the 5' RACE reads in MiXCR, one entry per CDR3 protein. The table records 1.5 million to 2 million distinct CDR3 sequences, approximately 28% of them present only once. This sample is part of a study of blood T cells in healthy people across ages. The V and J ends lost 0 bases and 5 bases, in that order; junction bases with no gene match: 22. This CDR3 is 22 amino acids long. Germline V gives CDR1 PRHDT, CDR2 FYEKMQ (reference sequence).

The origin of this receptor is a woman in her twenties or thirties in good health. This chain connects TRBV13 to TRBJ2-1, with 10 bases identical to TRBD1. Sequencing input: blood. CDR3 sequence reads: CASSLGSPGQGNGGTVDNEQFF. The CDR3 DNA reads TGTGCCAGCAGCTTAGGATCCCCGGGACAGGGGAATGGGGGGACGGTGGACAATGAGCAGTTCTTC.